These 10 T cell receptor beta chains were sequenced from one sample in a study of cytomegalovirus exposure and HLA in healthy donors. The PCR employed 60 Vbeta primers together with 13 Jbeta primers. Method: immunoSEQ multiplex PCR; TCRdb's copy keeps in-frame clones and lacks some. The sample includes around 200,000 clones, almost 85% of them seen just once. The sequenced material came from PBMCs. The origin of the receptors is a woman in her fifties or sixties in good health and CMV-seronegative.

The CDR3: CAISDQGLGTEAFF. The CDR3 DNA sequence: TGTGCCATCAGTGATCAGGGGTTGGGCACTGAAGCTTTCTTT. This chain links TRBV10-3 with TRBJ1-1; possible D gene TRBD1, 6 bases. CDR1 ENHRY and CDR2 SYGVKD come from the germline V gene. The V and J ends lost 3 bases and 4 bases respectively, with 12 bases between them. The CDR3 consists of 14 residues.

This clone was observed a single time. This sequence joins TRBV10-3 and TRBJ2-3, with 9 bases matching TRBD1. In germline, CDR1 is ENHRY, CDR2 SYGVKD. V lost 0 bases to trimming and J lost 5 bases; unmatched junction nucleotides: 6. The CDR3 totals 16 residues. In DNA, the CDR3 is TGTGCCATCAGTGAGTCTTTAGGACAGGGGAAAGATACGCAGTATTTT. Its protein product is CAISESLGQGKDTQYF.

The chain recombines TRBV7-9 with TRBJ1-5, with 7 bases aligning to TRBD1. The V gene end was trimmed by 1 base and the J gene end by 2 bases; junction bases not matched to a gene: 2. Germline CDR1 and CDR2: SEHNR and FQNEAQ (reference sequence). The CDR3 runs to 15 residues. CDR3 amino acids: CASSLDRGGNQPQHF. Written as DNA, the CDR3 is TGTGCCAGCAGCTTAGACAGGGGAGGCAATCAGCCCCAGCATTTT.

CDR3 in amino acids: CAWGTAERRDEQFF. The CDR3 DNA reads as TGTGCCTGGGGTACCGCTGAGCGGAGGGATGAGCAGTTCTTC. The rearrangement joins TRBV30 to TRBJ2-1, with D tentatively TRBD2 (6 bases). The CDR3 spans 14 residues. V was cut by 5 bases and J by 8 bases, with 19 bases left in between. CDR1 and CDR2 from the germline V gene are GTSNPN and SVGIG (reference sequence).

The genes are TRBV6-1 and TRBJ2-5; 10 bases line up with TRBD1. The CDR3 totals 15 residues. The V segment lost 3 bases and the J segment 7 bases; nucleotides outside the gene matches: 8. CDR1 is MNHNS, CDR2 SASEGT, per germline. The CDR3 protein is CASSDRDRGGGTQYF. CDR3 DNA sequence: TGTGCCAGCAGTGACCGGGACAGGGGAGGAGGGACCCAGTACTTC.

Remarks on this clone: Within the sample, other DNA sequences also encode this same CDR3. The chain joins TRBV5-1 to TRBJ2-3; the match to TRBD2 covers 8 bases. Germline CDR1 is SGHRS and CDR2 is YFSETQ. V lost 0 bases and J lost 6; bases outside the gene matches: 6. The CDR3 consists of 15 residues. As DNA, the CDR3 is TGCGCCAGCAGCTTGGAAGGGCTAGCGGGCGATACGCAGTATTTT. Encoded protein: CASSLEGLAGDTQYF.

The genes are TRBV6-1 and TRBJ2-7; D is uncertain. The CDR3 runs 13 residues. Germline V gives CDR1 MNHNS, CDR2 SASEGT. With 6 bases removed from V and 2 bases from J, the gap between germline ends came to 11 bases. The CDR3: CASSLNSAYEQYF. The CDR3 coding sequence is TGTGCCAGCAGCTTGAACTCGGCCTACGAGCAGTACTTC.

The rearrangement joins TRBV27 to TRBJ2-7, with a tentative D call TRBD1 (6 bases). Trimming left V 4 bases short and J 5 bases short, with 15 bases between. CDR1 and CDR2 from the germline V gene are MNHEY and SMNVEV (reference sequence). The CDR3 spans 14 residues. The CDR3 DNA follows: TGTGCCAGCAGTTCGACAGGCTGGGGGCACGAGCAGTACTTC. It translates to CASSSTGWGHEQYF.

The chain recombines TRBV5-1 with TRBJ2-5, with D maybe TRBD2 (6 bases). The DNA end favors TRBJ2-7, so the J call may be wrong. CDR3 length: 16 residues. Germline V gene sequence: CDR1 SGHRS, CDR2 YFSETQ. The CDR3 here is CASSSRVGGSSYEQYF. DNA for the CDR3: TGCGCCAGCAGCTCTCGTGTTGGGGGGAGCTCCTACGAGCAGTACTTC.

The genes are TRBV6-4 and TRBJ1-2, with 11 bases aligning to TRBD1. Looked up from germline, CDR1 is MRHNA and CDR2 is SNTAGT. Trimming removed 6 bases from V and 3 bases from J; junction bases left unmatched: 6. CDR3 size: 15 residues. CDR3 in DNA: TGTGCCAGCAGGCGGGACAGGGGGAAGGACTATGGCTACACCTTC. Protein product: CASRRDRGKDYGYTF.